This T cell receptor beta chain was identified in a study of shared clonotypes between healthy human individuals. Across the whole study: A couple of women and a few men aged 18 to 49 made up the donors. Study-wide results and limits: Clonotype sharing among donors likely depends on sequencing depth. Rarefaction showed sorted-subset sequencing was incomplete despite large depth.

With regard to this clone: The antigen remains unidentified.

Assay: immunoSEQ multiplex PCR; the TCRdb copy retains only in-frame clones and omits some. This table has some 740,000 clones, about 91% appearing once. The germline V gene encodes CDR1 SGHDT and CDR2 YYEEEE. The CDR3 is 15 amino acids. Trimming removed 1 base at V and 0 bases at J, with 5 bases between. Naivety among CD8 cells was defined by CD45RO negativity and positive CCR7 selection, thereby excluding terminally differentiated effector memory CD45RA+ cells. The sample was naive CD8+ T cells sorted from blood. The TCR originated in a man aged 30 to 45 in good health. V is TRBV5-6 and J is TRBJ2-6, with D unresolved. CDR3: CASSLRSSGANVLTF. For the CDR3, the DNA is TGTGCCAGCAGCTTGCGGTCCTCTGGGGCCAACGTCCTGACTTTC.